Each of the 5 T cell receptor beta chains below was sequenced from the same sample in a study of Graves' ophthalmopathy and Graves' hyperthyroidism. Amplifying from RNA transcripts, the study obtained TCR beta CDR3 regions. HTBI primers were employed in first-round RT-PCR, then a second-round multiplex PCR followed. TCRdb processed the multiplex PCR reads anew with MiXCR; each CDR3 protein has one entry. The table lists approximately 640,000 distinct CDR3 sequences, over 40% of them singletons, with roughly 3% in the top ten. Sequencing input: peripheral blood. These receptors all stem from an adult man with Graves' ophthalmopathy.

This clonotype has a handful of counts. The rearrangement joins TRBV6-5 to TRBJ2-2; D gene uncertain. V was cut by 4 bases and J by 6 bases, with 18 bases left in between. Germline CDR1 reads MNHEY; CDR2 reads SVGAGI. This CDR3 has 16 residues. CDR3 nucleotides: TGTGCCAGCAGTTCCACCCGGCCAAGCAGGCCCGGGGAGCTGTTTTTT. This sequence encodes CASSSTRPSRPGELFF.

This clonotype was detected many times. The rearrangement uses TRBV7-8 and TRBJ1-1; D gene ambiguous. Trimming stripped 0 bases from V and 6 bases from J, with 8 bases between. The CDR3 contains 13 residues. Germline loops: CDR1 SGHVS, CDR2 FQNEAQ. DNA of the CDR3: TGTGCCAGCAGCTTAGCCAGGCAGGCTGAAGCTTTCTTT. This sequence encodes CASSLARQAEAFF. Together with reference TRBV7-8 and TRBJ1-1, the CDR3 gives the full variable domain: GAGVSQSPRYKVAKRGQDVALRCDPISGHVSLFWYQQALGQGPEFLTYFQNEAQLDKSGLPSDRFFAERPEGSVSTLKIQRTQQEDSAVYLCASSLARQAEAFFGQGTRLTVV.

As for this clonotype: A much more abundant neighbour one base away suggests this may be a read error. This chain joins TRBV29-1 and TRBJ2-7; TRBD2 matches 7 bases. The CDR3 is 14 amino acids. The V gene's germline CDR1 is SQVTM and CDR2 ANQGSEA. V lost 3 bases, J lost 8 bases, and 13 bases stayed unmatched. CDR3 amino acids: CSVEGGEGNGKQYF. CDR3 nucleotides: TGCAGCGTTGAGGGGGGGGAGGGGAATGGGAAGCAGTACTTC.

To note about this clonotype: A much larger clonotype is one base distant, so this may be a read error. CDR3 bases: TGTGCCAGCAGCCCGGGGGGGCCCTATGGCTACACCTTC. Its translation is CASSPGGPYGYTF. V and J are TRBV7-9 and TRBJ1-2; tentatively, D is TRBD1 (6 bases). CDR1 is SEHNR and CDR2 is FQNEAQ in the germline V gene (reference sequence). The CDR3 contains 13 residues. V was shortened by 5 bases and J by 4 bases, with 11 bases between the two germline ends.

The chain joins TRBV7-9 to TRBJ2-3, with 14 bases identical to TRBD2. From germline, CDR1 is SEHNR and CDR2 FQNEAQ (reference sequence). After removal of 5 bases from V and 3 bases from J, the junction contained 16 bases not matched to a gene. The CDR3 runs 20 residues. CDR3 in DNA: TGTGCCAGCAGCCGTAGGGTCGGGACTAGCGGGAGAGGTAGGACAGATACGCAGTATTTT. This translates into CASSRRVGTSGRGRTDTQYF.